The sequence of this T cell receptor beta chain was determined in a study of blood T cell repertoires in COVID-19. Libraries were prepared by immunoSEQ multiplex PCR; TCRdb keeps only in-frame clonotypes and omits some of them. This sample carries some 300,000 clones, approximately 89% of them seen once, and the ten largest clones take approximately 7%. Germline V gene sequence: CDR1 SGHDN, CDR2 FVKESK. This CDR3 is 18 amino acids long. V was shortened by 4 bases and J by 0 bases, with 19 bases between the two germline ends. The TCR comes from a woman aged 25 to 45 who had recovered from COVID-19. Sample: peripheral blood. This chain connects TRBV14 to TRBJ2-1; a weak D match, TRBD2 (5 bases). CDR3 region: CASSPALRVGFSYNEQFF. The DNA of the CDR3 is TGTGCCAGCAGCCCGGCTCTGAGGGTGGGTTTCTCCTACAATGAGCAGTTCTTC.